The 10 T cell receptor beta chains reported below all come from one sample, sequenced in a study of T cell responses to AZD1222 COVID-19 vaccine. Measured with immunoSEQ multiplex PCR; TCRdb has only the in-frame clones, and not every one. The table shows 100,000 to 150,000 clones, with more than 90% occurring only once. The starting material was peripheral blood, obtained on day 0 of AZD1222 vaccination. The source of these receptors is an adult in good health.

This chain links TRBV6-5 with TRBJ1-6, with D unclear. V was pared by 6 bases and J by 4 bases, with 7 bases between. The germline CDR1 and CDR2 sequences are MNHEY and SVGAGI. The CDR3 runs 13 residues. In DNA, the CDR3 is TGTGCCAGCAGCCAGGTGTATAATTCACCCCTCCACTTT. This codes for CASSQVYNSPLHF.

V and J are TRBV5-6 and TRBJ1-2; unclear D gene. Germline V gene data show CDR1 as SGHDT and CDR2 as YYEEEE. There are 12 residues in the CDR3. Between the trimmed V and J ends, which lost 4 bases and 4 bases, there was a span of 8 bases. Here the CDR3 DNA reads TGTGCCAGCAGCCCGAGGACCTATGGCTACACCTTC. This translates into CASSPRTYGYTF.

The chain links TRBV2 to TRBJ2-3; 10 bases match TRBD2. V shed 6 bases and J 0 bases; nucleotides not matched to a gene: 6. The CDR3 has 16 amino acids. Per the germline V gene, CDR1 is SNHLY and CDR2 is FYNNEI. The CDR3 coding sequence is TGTGCCAGCAGGAGGACTAGCGGAGACAGCACAGATACGCAGTATTTT. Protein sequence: CASRRTSGDSTDTQYF.

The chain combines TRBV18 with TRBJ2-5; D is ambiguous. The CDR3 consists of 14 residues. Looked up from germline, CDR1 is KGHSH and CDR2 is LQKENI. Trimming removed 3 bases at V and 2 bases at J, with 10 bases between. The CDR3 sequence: CASSPADTQETQYF. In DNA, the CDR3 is TGTGCCAGCTCACCCGCTGACACGCAAGAGACCCAGTACTTC.

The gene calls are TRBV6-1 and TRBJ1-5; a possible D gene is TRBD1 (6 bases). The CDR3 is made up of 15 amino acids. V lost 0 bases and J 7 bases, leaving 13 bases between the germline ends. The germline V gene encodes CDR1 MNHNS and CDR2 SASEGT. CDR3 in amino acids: CASSEAGGVGQPQHF. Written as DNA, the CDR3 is TGTGCCAGCAGTGAAGCAGGGGGTGTAGGACAGCCCCAGCATTTT.

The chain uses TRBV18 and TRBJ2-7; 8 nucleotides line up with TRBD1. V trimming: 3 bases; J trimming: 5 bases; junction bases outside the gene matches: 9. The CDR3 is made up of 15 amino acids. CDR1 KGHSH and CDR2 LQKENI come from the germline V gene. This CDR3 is CASSPLGQGGNEQYF. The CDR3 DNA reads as TGTGCCAGCTCACCCCTAGGACAGGGTGGGAACGAGCAGTACTTC.

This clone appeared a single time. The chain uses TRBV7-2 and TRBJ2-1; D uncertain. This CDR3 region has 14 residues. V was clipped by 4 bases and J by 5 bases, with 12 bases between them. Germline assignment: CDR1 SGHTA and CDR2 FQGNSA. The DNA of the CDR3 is TGTGCCAGCAGCTCCACATTGTACCACAATGAGCAGTTCTTC. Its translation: CASSSTLYHNEQFF.

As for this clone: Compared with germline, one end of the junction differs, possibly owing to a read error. The CDR3 coding sequence is TGTGCCAGCAGCCAATCCGTCCGGGACAGCGTGGACTTC. Protein product: CASSQSVRDSVDF. The chain is built from TRBV3-1 (or the pseudogene TRBV3-2) and TRBJ2-7; 7 nucleotides align to TRBD1. Germline V gene data show CDR1 as LGHDT and CDR2 as YNNKEL (reference sequence). This CDR3 spans 13 amino acids.

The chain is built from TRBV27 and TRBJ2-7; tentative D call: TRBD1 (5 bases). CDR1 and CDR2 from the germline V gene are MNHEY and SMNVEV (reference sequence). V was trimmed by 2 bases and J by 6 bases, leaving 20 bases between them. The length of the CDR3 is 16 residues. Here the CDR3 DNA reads TGTGCCAGCAGTTTAGCTGGGCCGCCGACAGCGAGCGAGCAGTACTTC. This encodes CASSLAGPPTASEQYF.

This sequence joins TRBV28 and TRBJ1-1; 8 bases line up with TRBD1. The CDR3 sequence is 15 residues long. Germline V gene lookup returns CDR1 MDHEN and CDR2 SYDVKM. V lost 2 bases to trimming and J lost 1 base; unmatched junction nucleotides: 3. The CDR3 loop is CASSLPGTGNTEAFF. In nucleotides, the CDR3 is TGTGCCAGCAGTTTACCCGGGACAGGGAACACTGAAGCTTTCTTT.